These 15 T cell receptor beta chains originate from one sample sequenced in a study of cytomegalovirus exposure and HLA in healthy donors. The PCR employed 60 Vbeta primers together with 13 Jbeta primers. The table came from immunoSEQ multiplex PCR; TCRdb's copy has only in-frame clones and leaves some out. The sample yields 150,000 to 200,000 clones, about four fifths seen once. The material sequenced was PBMCs. The receptor source for this set is a male donor in good health and CMV-seronegative.

In its sample, this clone was seen a few times. This sequence joins TRBV7-9 and TRBJ1-3, with D unresolved. The germline gives CDR1 SEHNR, CDR2 FQNEAQ (reference sequence). The CDR3 is made up of 17 amino acids. Trimming took off 1 base at V and 6 bases at J, with 19 bases between the two ends. The CDR3 bases are TGTGCCAGCAGCTTAGTGGCTAGCTCAATTAGAGAAAACACCATATATTTT. This codes for CASSLVASSIRENTIYF.

Of note for this clone: Other nucleotide sequences from this sample produce the same CDR3. This chain joins TRBV7-9 and TRBJ2-1; 9 nucleotides match TRBD2. Per the germline V gene, CDR1 is SEHNR and CDR2 is FQNEAQ (reference sequence). With V trimmed by 5 bases and J by 10 bases, 9 bases remained unmatched. The CDR3 totals 14 residues. In nucleotides, the CDR3 is TGTGCCAGCAGCATACCGGGACTAGCAAACGAGCAGTTCTTC. Its translation: CASSIPGLANEQFF.

The DNA for the CDR3 is TGTGCCAGCAGCCCCGTCGAGCGAACTTTAGCCAAAAACATTCAGTACTTC. Translating gives CASSPVERTLAKNIQYF. This rearrangement joins TRBV7-2 to TRBJ2-4; no firm D call. The germline V and J ends were trimmed by 5 bases and 0 bases, with 17 bases remaining between them. The CDR3 covers 17 residues. Germline CDR1 and CDR2: SGHTA and FQGNSA.

The V call is TRBV30, the J call TRBJ1-2; D gene uncertain. The CDR3 runs to 17 residues. V was pared by 3 bases and J by 8 bases, with 28 bases between. Germline V gene lookup returns CDR1 GTSNPN and CDR2 SVGIG (reference sequence). The CDR3 bases are TGTGCCTGGAGCGTCTCGCACTCACAAAGCGCTTACGGGGGCTACACCTTC. Translation: CAWSVSHSQSAYGGYTF.

This rearrangement joins TRBV28 to TRBJ1-1; no firm D call. Germline V gives CDR1 MDHEN, CDR2 SYDVKM. The CDR3 extends over 13 amino acids. V lost 2 bases, J lost 0 bases, and 4 bases lay in between. The CDR3 reads CASSLVMNTEAFF. CDR3 sequence (DNA): TGTGCCAGCAGTTTAGTCATGAACACTGAAGCTTTCTTT.

The chain employs TRBV15 and TRBJ2-1, with 10 bases matching TRBD2. With V trimmed by 4 bases and J by 15 bases, 21 bases remained unmatched. The CDR3 contains 17 residues. In germline, CDR1 is LNHNV, CDR2 YYDKDF (reference sequence). CDR3 region: CATSTSVWSGGGLSRFF. The CDR3 DNA sequence: TGTGCCACCAGCACCTCCGTGTGGAGCGGGGGGGGGCTGTCGCGGTTCTTC.

In its sample, this clone was seen once. The chain couples TRBV30 to TRBJ2-7, with 7 bases fitting TRBD2. The CDR3 consists of 12 residues. Germline V gene sequence: CDR1 GTSNPN, CDR2 SVGIG (reference sequence). Unmatched junction bases numbered 3, after V lost 2 bases and J lost 5 bases. The CDR3 is CAWSFAGDEQYF. CDR3 nucleotide sequence: TGTGCCTGGAGTTTTGCGGGGGACGAGCAGTACTTC.

Remarks on this clone: This specimen includes other DNA sequences encoding the same CDR3. The chain recombines TRBV2 with TRBJ1-5; 9 nucleotides match TRBD1. V shed 4 bases, J shed 6 bases, and the junction held 4 bases outside the gene matches. Germline V gene data show CDR1 as SNHLY and CDR2 as FYNNEI. CDR3 length: 14 amino acids. As DNA, the CDR3 is TGTGCCAGCAGTGGGACAGGGGAAAGTCAGCCCCAGCATTTT. Translation gives CASSGTGESQPQHF.

This clone was recorded a few times. V and J are TRBV30 and TRBJ2-3, with 7 positions matching TRBD2. The V segment lost 1 base and the J segment 3 bases; nucleotides outside the gene matches: 13. Germline-derived CDR1 and CDR2 are GTSNPN and SVGIG (reference sequence). There are 17 residues in the CDR3. CDR3 nucleotides: TGTGCCTGGAGTGGGGGGGAGGGAGCACGGCCTACAGATACGCAGTATTTT. This encodes CAWSGGEGARPTDTQYF.

The gene calls are TRBV19 and TRBJ1-2, with D possibly being TRBD1 (6 bases). The CDR3 has 15 residues. V was trimmed by 7 bases and J by 0 bases, leaving 15 bases between them. Germline V lookup: CDR1 LNHDA, CDR2 SQIVND (reference sequence). The CDR3 spells CASTASGTPNYGYTF. For the CDR3, the DNA is TGTGCCAGTACTGCTTCCGGGACACCTAACTATGGCTACACCTTC. The full variable domain, its missing parts supplied by reference TRBV19 and TRBJ1-2, is DGGITQSPKYLFRKEGQNVTLSCEQNLNHDAMYWYRQDPGQGLRLIYYSQIVNDFQKGDIAEGYSVSREKKESFPLTVTSAQKNPTAFYLCASTASGTPNYGYTFGSGTRLTVV.

This rearrangement joins TRBV5-8 to TRBJ1-4; TRBD1 is a possible D gene (6 bases). Germline CDR1 SGHTS, CDR2 YDEGEE. V lost 4 bases to trimming and J lost 2 bases, with 9 bases between them. CDR3 size: 14 residues. The CDR3 sequence is CASSRDITNEKLFF. The CDR3 DNA is TGTGCCAGCAGCCGGGACATCACTAATGAAAAACTGTTTTTT.

This rearrangement joins TRBV29-1 to TRBJ2-1; the match to TRBD2 covers 11 bases. CDR1 is SQVTM and CDR2 is ANQGSEA in the germline V gene. V lost 8 bases and J lost 8; bases outside the gene matches: 17. The CDR3 loop spans 16 amino acids. CDR3 bases: TGCAGCATTCAAAGGCTTAGCGGGAGGGCCGCAGATGAGCAGTTCTTC. Translation gives CSIQRLSGRAADEQFF.

This chain links TRBV12-2 with TRBJ1-4; the D call in the table, TRBD1, was not verified against the DNA. TRBV12-2 is an annotated pseudogene. The length of the CDR3 is 15 residues. CDR3 bases: TGTGCAAGTCGCTGGGGGACAGGGTTTAATGAAAAACTGTTTTTT. This codes for CASRWGTGFNEKLFF.

The chain recombines TRBV6-1 with TRBJ1-1; TRBD1 might be the D (5 bases). The CDR3 has 14 amino acids. With 3 bases removed from V and 1 base from J, the gap between germline ends came to 9 bases. Germline V gene data show CDR1 as MNHNS and CDR2 as SASEGT. DNA for the CDR3: TGTGCCAGCAGTGAGAACAGGAAGAACACTGAAGCTTTCTTT. It yields the protein CASSENRKNTEAFF.

The V gene is TRBV28, the J gene TRBJ2-7; D is perhaps TRBD1 (5 bases). The CDR3 is made up of 16 amino acids. V lost 5 bases to trimming and J lost 0 bases, with 17 bases between them. CDR1 is MDHEN, CDR2 SYDVKM, per germline. The CDR3 sequence: CASSPPWQGSSYEQYF. In DNA, the CDR3 is TGTGCCAGCAGTCCCCCTTGGCAGGGAAGCTCCTACGAGCAGTACTTC.